This T cell receptor (beta chain) was sequenced for a study of shared clonotypes between healthy human individuals. At the level of the study: Donor ages ranged 18 to 49 years: a couple of women, a few men. Notes on the study in general: Researchers sampled blood only, noting tissue repertoires likely differ. It was expected that sequencing depth would affect clonotype sharing among donors.

This CDR3 has 12 residues. Germline V CDR1 and CDR2: MDHEN, SYDVKM. The sample holds a few counts of this clone. No antigen is known for it. The table came from immunoSEQ multiplex PCR; TCRdb's copy has only in-frame clones and leaves some out. This sample has 450,000 to 500,000 clones, with 79% found just once. The sequenced sample was PBMCs. The origin of this receptor is a woman aged 40-49 years in good health. Some clones in this sample may be carry-over from other donors' samples. The chain recombines TRBV28 with TRBJ2-1; D might be TRBD1 (6 bases). The CDR3 DNA is TGTACCCGAGGGGGTTCCTACAATGAGCAGTTCTTC. This sequence encodes CTRGGSYNEQFF.